This entry lists 23 T cell receptor beta chains sequenced from one sample in a study of T-cell reconstitution after alpha-beta-depleted transplantation in children. TCRbeta library construction was performed incorporating unique molecular identifiers. TCRdb passed the PCR reads through MiXCR, listing each CDR3 protein once. The sample includes some 300,000 distinct CDR3 sequences, about 9.4% of them seen just once. The source material was PBMCs, sampled before TCRalphabeta/CD19-depleted stem cell transplant. The receptors here all came from a boy in the first two years of life with acute myeloid leukemia, due to receive a stem cell transplant.

The rearrangement uses TRBV2 and TRBJ2-6; a weak D match, TRBD2 (5 bases). V lost 8 bases, J lost 4 bases, and 15 bases lay in between. CDR3 length: 15 residues. Germline CDR1 and CDR2: SNHLY and FYNNEI. The CDR3 loop is CASRLEDRGANVLTF. The DNA for the CDR3 is TGTGCCAGCCGACTGGAGGATCGCGGGGCCAACGTCCTGACTTTC.

At least ten counts were recorded for this clonotype. This chain uses TRBV15 with TRBJ2-1; D is unclear. Trimming took off 5 bases at V and 7 bases at J, with 9 bases between the two ends. The CDR3 sequence is 12 residues long. Germline CDR1 and CDR2: LNHNV and YYDKDF (reference sequence). CDR3 coding DNA: TGTGCCACCAGCCCGCATCTGAATGAGCAGTTCTTC. It is translated as CATSPHLNEQFF.

The rearrangement uses TRBV5-8 and TRBJ2-7; possibly TRBD1 for D (5 bases). There are 15 residues in the CDR3. Trimming removed 3 bases from V and 0 bases from J, with 13 bases in between. The germline gives CDR1 SGHTS, CDR2 YDEGEE. In DNA, the CDR3 is TGTGCCAGCAGCTACCCCGACAGATTCTCCTACGAGCAGTACTTC. Translating gives CASSYPDRFSYEQYF.

The V and J genes are TRBV7-2 and TRBJ2-7; no clear D gene. The germline V and J ends were trimmed by 6 bases and 2 bases, with 20 bases remaining between them. Germline V gene sequence: CDR1 SGHTA, CDR2 FQGNSA. The CDR3 covers 16 residues. CDR3 region: CASRAALGPGTYEQYF. CDR3 nucleotide sequence: TGTGCCAGCAGGGCTGCCTTAGGGCCTGGCACCTACGAGCAGTACTTC.

This clonotype was picked up a small number of times. The chain joins TRBV28 to TRBJ2-3; 8 positions agree with TRBD2. This CDR3 is built from 15 residues. Per the germline V gene, CDR1 is MDHEN and CDR2 is SYDVKM. J was trimmed by 2 bases and V by 6 bases; bases with no gene match: 7. CDR3 bases: TGTGCCAGCAGCTTAAGCGGGAGCCCCACAGATACGCAGTATTTT. Protein: CASSLSGSPTDTQYF.

This clonotype was observed a handful of times. The rearrangement links TRBV21-1 to TRBJ1-5; TRBD1 is taken as the D call from the table, unchecked against the DNA. TRBV21-1 is shown as a pseudogene. The CDR3 has 11 amino acids. The CDR3 region is CASSPRWPQHF. CDR3 coding DNA: TGTGCCAGCAGCCCCCGGTGGCCCCAGCATTTT.

This clonotype was counted at least ten times. The genes are TRBV5-1 and TRBJ2-5, with 7 bases fitting TRBD1. This CDR3 region has 13 residues. Trimming at V came to 4 bases and at J to 3 bases, leaving 3 bases not matched to a gene. CDR1 is SGHRS, CDR2 YFSETQ, per germline. The CDR3 loop is CASSATGKETQYF. Written as DNA, the CDR3 is TGCGCCAGCAGCGCGACAGGGAAAGAGACCCAGTACTTC.

This chain joins TRBV10-3 and TRBJ2-3, with TRBD2 matching 8 bases. Germline-derived CDR1 and CDR2 are ENHRY and SYGVKD. The ends lost 2 bases at V and 3 bases at J; junction bases unmatched: 4. This CDR3 has 15 residues. The CDR3 region has the DNA TGTGCCATCAGTGAGCGGACTAGCAGTACAGATACGCAGTATTTT. It yields the protein CAISERTSSTDTQYF.

This clonotype was observed at least ten times. The chain has TRBV10-2 and TRBJ2-7, with TRBD2 matching over 9 bases. Germline CDR1 WSHSY, CDR2 SAAADI. The junction had 6 bases not matched to a gene; V was cut back by 2 bases and J by 4 bases. The CDR3 totals 15 residues. The CDR3 region has the DNA TGCGCCAGCAGTGAGAGTAGCGGGAGTGATTACGAGCAGTACTTC. Residues: CASSESSGSDYEQYF.

Turning to this clonotype: The junction departs from the called germline gene at one end, perhaps through a read error. The chain uses TRBV3-1 and TRBJ2-3; 14 positions agree with TRBD2. Germline V CDR1 and CDR2: LGHDT, YNNKEL (reference sequence). The CDR3 is 20 amino acids. CDR3 in DNA: TGTGCCAGCTGCCAAGTCCTTCCGGGACTAGCGGGGGTCCTCACAGATACGCAGTATTTT. Translation: CASCQVLPGLAGVLTDTQYF.

This clonotype was seen at least ten times. The V and J genes are TRBV28 and TRBJ2-3; TRBD1 aligns across 10 bases. Germline CDR1 reads MDHEN; CDR2 reads SYDVKM. CDR3 length equals 17 residues. V lost 5 bases and J lost 1; bases outside the gene matches: 9. The CDR3 loop is CASSPYSGQGRTDTQYF. The DNA of the CDR3 is TGTGCCAGCAGTCCCTATTCGGGACAGGGGCGCACAGATACGCAGTATTTT.

This clonotype was picked up many times. The V gene is TRBV24-1, the J gene TRBJ1-2; 9 positions agree with TRBD1. The germline gives CDR1 KGHDR, CDR2 SFDVKD. This CDR3 has 15 residues. The V gene end was trimmed by 4 bases and the J gene end by 4 bases; junction bases not matched to a gene: 6. CDR3 bases: TGTGCCACCAGTGACCCCGGGACAGGGCTCTATGGCTACACCTTC. As protein: CATSDPGTGLYGYTF.

This clonotype was counted ten times or more. The chain carries TRBV11-2 and TRBJ2-2; 8 bases are shared with TRBD1. The CDR3 is 15 residues long. J was trimmed by 4 bases and V by 5 bases; bases with no gene match: 6. CDR1 and CDR2 from the germline V gene are SGHAT and FQNNGV. The DNA of the CDR3 is TGTGCCAGCAGCCGGGGACAGGCTAGCACCGGGGAGCTGTTTTTT. This sequence encodes CASSRGQASTGELFF.

Worth noting for this clonotype: This may stem from a read error, because a much larger clone lies one nucleotide away. Here the CDR3 omits its conserved ending phenylalanine or tryptophan, so a read error is the likely source. For the CDR3, the DNA is TGCGCCAGCAGCCAAGGACCGATCACAGATACGCAGTATCTT. Protein: CASSQGPITDTQYL. The chain joins TRBV4-1 to TRBJ2-3; the D is unclear. The germline V and J ends were trimmed by 1 base and 2 bases, with 7 bases remaining between them. This CDR3 region has 14 residues. CDR1 is MGHRA and CDR2 is YSYEKL in the germline V gene.

This clonotype appeared a few times. The chain carries TRBV28 and TRBJ1-5; weak D call: TRBD1 (6 bases). The CDR3 runs 16 residues. Germline-derived CDR1 and CDR2 are MDHEN and SYDVKM. Between the trimmed V and J ends, which lost 2 bases and 3 bases, there was a span of 14 bases. CDR3 protein: CASSLIQGSPNQPQHF. CDR3 DNA: TGTGCCAGCAGTTTAATTCAGGGGTCCCCCAATCAGCCCCAGCATTTT.

The sample holds many counts of this clonotype. This sequence joins TRBV12-5 and TRBJ2-2; D is uncertain. Germline CDR1 LGHNT, CDR2 FRNRAP. The CDR3 loop spans 12 amino acids. With 3 bases removed from V and 6 bases from J, the gap between germline ends came to 5 bases. The CDR3 DNA follows: TGTGCTAGTGGTTTCCTTCCCGGGGAGCTGTTTTTT. Translation: CASGFLPGELFF.

As for this clonotype: Possible read error: a much larger clone is one base away. The chain joins TRBV5-1 to TRBJ2-3; the match to TRBD2 covers 13 bases. After removal of 4 bases from V and 2 bases from J, the junction contained 4 bases not matched to a gene. Germline CDR1 is SGHRS and CDR2 is YFSETQ. The CDR3 has 16 residues. CDR3 loop: CASSPGLAGVTDTQYF. CDR3 bases: TGCGCCAGCAGCCCCGGACTAGCGGGGGTCACAGATACGCAGTATTTT.

Concerning this clonotype itself: This sequence may be a read error, since a much larger clone differs from it by one base. Likely a read error: the CDR3 ends without its conserved phenylalanine or tryptophan. The genes are TRBV5-1 and TRBJ2-5; unclear D gene. V was shortened by 1 base and J by 8 bases, with 9 bases between the two germline ends. CDR3 size: 12 residues. The germline V gene encodes CDR1 SGHRS and CDR2 YFSETQ. The CDR3 spells CASSLTGQTQYY. As DNA, the CDR3 is TGCGCCAGCAGCTTGACGGGTCAAACCCAGTACTAC.

The chain joins TRBV18 to TRBJ1-2; 9 nucleotides line up with TRBD1. Germline assignment: CDR1 KGHSH and CDR2 LQKENI. V dropped 3 bases and J dropped 7; count of bases not matched to a gene: 12. The length of the CDR3 is 16 residues. In nucleotides, the CDR3 is TGTGCCAGCTCACCGACGACGGGACAGGGATTCACTGGCTACACCTTC. Translating it yields CASSPTTGQGFTGYTF.

This clonotype was observed at least ten times. The chain has TRBV15 and TRBJ1-2, with 8 bases that match TRBD1. Germline V gene lookup returns CDR1 LNHNV and CDR2 YYDKDF (reference sequence). J gave up 4 bases and V 4 bases, and 2 bases lay outside the gene matches. The CDR3 totals 13 residues. CDR3 residues: CATSIQGAYGYTF. The CDR3 bases are TGTGCCACCAGCATCCAGGGGGCCTATGGCTACACCTTC.

This clonotype was recorded at least ten times. The chain is built from TRBV20-1 and TRBJ2-7; 15 nucleotides match TRBD2. Germline values: CDR1 DFQATT, CDR2 SNEGSKA (reference sequence). The CDR3 loop spans 17 amino acids. V gave up 6 bases and J gave up 0 bases; unmatched junction bases: 9. The CDR3 DNA reads as TGCAGTGCCAAACCGGGACTAGCGGGAGGCATCTCCTACGAGCAGTACTTC. Amino acid sequence: CSAKPGLAGGISYEQYF.

This clonotype was seen many times. The rearrangement uses TRBV24-1 and TRBJ2-7; TRBD2 aligns across 9 bases. CDR1 is KGHDR, CDR2 SFDVKD, per germline. This CDR3 spans 17 amino acids. With V trimmed by 5 bases and J by 3 bases, 13 bases remained unmatched. The CDR3 DNA reads TGTGCCACCAGTGCCAATGGCGGACTAGCGATCGTCTACGAGCAGTACTTC. Protein product: CATSANGGLAIVYEQYF.

This clonotype was counted many times. The chain carries TRBV7-6 and TRBJ2-3; D is ambiguous. The length of the CDR3 is 13 residues. Trimming took 5 bases from V and 4 from J, leaving 10 bases between them. The germline gives CDR1 SGHVS, CDR2 FNYEAQ. The CDR3 DNA reads TGTGCCAGCAGCCCTAGGACCCCAGATACGCAGTATTTT. This translates into CASSPRTPDTQYF.